The T cell receptor (beta chain) under discussion was sequenced for a study of CD8 T cells in ankylosing spondylitis. Overall study findings and caveats: Clones linked to disease, bearing a CD8+ phenotype, were relatively rare in peripheral blood.

In making TCR beta libraries, quantitative 5'-RACE with molecular barcodes was used. Each CDR3 protein gets one entry after TCRdb re-called the 5' RACE reads with MiXCR. The sample comprises under 200,000 distinct CDR3 sequences, 11% of which are singletons, and almost 30% rests with the top ten. This clonotype appeared many times. Antigen specificity is unknown. The germline CDR1 and CDR2 sequences are SGHRS and YFSETQ. V lost 1 base to trimming and J lost 1 base, with 8 bases between them. CDR3 length equals 14 residues. The clonotype originates from a male donor with ankylosing spondylitis or in good health (not recorded which). The rearrangement joins TRBV5-1 to TRBJ1-1; D is perhaps TRBD1 (5 bases). Sequenced sample: blood, either unsorted or a sorted T cell fraction (not recorded which). The DNA for the CDR3 is TGCGCCAGCAGCTTGCAGGGCAGGAACACTGAAGCTTTCTTT. Amino acid sequence: CASSLQGRNTEAFF.